This T cell receptor (beta chain) was identified during a study of T cell responses to AZD1222 COVID-19 vaccine. Study-wide findings and caveats: Sampling that yielded the repertoires occurred only after the peak T cell response. Just a handful of people given AZD1222 tested seropositive at baseline. Rises in breadth and depth of Spike-specific TCRs came after two AZD1222 doses. Vaccine-associated CD4 TCRs ranged over spike, dominating at 160-218 and 743-854.

This clone was seen only once. The antigen remains unidentified. The repertoire was sequenced with immunoSEQ multiplex PCR; TCRdb's copy has only in-frame clones and lacks some. This sample carries more than 25,000 clones, about nine tenths of them seen once, and the ten largest clones take 1% to 1.5%. Between the trimmed V and J ends, which lost 5 bases and 2 bases, there was a span of 9 bases. The CDR3 consists of 13 residues. The V gene is TRBV12-3 or TRBV12-4, the J gene TRBJ1-2, with a possible D match to TRBD1 (5 bases). The sample was peripheral blood, taken on day 0 of AZD1222 vaccination. This clonotype was sampled from an adult in good health. Here the CDR3 reads CASSNGGNYGYTF. CDR3 DNA sequence: TGTGCCAGCAGTAATGGGGGGAACTATGGCTACACCTTC.